The 19 T cell receptor beta chains presented below share a single source sample, sequenced in a study of blood T cell repertoires in COVID-19. Produced via immunoSEQ multiplex PCR; TCRdb's table is partial and in-frame only. The profile shows about 140,000 clones, over 75% of them singletons. The sample consisted of peripheral blood. The receptors originated from a man aged 55 to 70 with active or convalescent COVID-19.

This clone has only one observation. This chain links TRBV6-2 or TRBV6-3 with TRBJ2-7; TRBD2 matches 13 bases. This CDR3 comprises 16 residues. Per germline, CDR1 MNHEY and CDR2 SVGEGT. The J segment lost 7 bases and the V segment lost 6 bases, leaving 12 bases of the junction unmatched. The CDR3 protein is CASSTKLTSGRHEQYF. CDR3 in DNA: TGTGCCAGCAGCACCAAACTGACTAGCGGGAGGCATGAGCAGTACTTC.

The rearrangement joins TRBV19 to TRBJ2-1, with D possibly TRBD2 on 5 matching bases. The V gene's germline CDR1 is LNHDA and CDR2 SQIVND (reference sequence). Trimming shortened V by 5 bases and J by 1 base, and 9 bases separated the two germline ends. CDR3 length: 14 amino acids. Here the CDR3 reads CASSLRGSYNEQFF. The CDR3 region has the DNA TGTGCCAGTAGTCTCCGAGGGTCCTACAATGAGCAGTTCTTC. Looking up the rest from reference TRBV19 and TRBJ2-1 gives the full variable domain: DGGITQSPKYLFRKEGQNVTLSCEQNLNHDAMYWYRQDPGQGLRLIYYSQIVNDFQKGDIAEGYSVSREKKESFPLTVTSAQKNPTAFYLCASSLRGSYNEQFFGPGTRLTVL.

CDR3 sequence (DNA): TGTGCCAGTAGTCGCCGGGACAGGGGCACAGATACGCAGTATTTT. This translates into CASSRRDRGTDTQYF. The chain has TRBV19 and TRBJ2-3; 9 bases match TRBD1. V lost 5 bases and J lost 1; bases outside the gene matches: 4. The CDR3 totals 15 residues. Per the germline V gene, CDR1 is LNHDA and CDR2 is SQIVND (reference sequence).

The chain links TRBV30 to TRBJ2-7; D perhaps matches TRBD2 (5 bases). The CDR3 spans 13 residues. CDR1 is GTSNPN and CDR2 is SVGIG in the germline V gene (reference sequence). Trimming removed 2 bases from V and 2 bases from J, with 10 bases in between. Here the CDR3 DNA reads TGTGCCTGGAGTCTGAGCGGACCCTACGAGCAGTACTTC. Its translation is CAWSLSGPYEQYF.

This clone was counted once. The junction does not match germline at one end; this may be a read error. This chain connects TRBV10-1 to TRBJ2-3; a possible D gene is TRBD1 (6 bases). CDR1 is WNHNN and CDR2 is SYGVQD in the germline V gene (reference sequence). CDR3 length: 14 amino acids. This CDR3 is CASTEGQSTDTQYF. CDR3 DNA: TGCGCCAGCACTGAGGGACAAAGCACAGATACGCAGTATTTT.

The J gene is TRBJ2-1, the V gene TRBV11-2, with 12 bases fitting TRBD2. The CDR3 length is 19 residues. Per the germline V gene, CDR1 is SGHAT and CDR2 is FQNNGV. The V and J ends lost 0 bases and 7 bases, in that order; junction bases with no gene match: 13. The CDR3 is CASSLDVTSGGPYLNEQFF. DNA for the CDR3: TGTGCCAGCAGCTTAGATGTGACTAGCGGGGGACCGTATCTTAATGAGCAGTTCTTC.

This chain connects TRBV7-2 to TRBJ1-6, with 9 bases that match TRBD1. This CDR3 is built from 15 residues. Germline V gene lookup returns CDR1 SGHTA and CDR2 FQGNSA. Unmatched junction bases numbered 11, after V lost 7 bases and J lost 10 bases. This CDR3 reads CASTESGQGQSPLHF. DNA for the CDR3: TGTGCCAGCACCGAGTCGGGACAGGGCCAATCACCCCTCCACTTT.

J is TRBJ2-6 and V is TRBV11-2, with 10 bases fitting TRBD2. Germline assignment: CDR1 SGHAT and CDR2 FQNNGV. J gave up 0 bases and V 1 base, and 3 bases lay outside the gene matches. CDR3 length equals 18 residues. This CDR3 is CASSLGLAGVSGANVLTF. In DNA, the CDR3 is TGTGCCAGCAGCTTAGGGCTAGCGGGAGTCTCTGGGGCCAACGTCCTGACTTTC.

This sequence joins TRBV19 and TRBJ2-1, with 14 bases fitting TRBD2. Trimming cost V 1 base and J 1 base; bases outside gene matches: 3. The CDR3 spans 18 residues. CDR1 and CDR2 from the germline V gene are LNHDA and SQIVND (reference sequence). The CDR3 is CASSIARTSGRSYNEQFF. The CDR3 nucleotides are TGTGCCAGTAGTATAGCCCGGACTAGCGGGAGGTCCTACAATGAGCAGTTCTTC.

The chain couples TRBV18 to TRBJ1-1, with D possibly TRBD1 on 6 matching bases. CDR1 is KGHSH and CDR2 is LQKENI in the germline V gene. Trimming stripped 3 bases from V and 1 base from J, with 12 bases between. The CDR3 has 15 amino acids. CDR3 region: CASSPQQGRNTEAFF. DNA of the CDR3: TGTGCCAGCTCACCCCAACAGGGCAGGAACACTGAAGCTTTCTTT.

This chain connects TRBV19 to TRBJ1-2; possibly TRBD1 for D (6 bases). This CDR3 has 13 amino acids. With 7 bases removed from V and 6 bases from J, the gap between germline ends came to 15 bases. Germline loops: CDR1 LNHDA, CDR2 SQIVND (reference sequence). As DNA, the CDR3 is TGTGCCAGTATCTCTCAGGGGATCGATGGCTACACCTTC. Protein: CASISQGIDGYTF.

The chain recombines TRBV4-3 with TRBJ2-3; D is possibly TRBD1 (5 bases). The CDR3 extends over 16 amino acids. The V end was cut by 0 bases, the J end by 2 bases, with 12 bases between. CDR1 is LGHNA, CDR2 YSLEER, per germline. Written as DNA, the CDR3 is TGCGCCAGCAGCCAAGATGGCTGGACACTCACAGATACGCAGTATTTT. This gives the protein CASSQDGWTLTDTQYF.

This clone was seen just once. The rearrangement links TRBV9 to TRBJ2-1; D possibly corresponds to TRBD1 (7 bases). Germline-derived CDR1 and CDR2 are SGDLS and YYNGEE. The CDR3 loop spans 14 amino acids. V lost 0 bases and J lost 8, with 12 bases in between. CDR3 nucleotide sequence: TGTGCCAGCAGCGTAGGGAGGGGGCAATATGAGCAGTTCTTC. It yields the protein CASSVGRGQYEQFF.

This clone occurred many times. The same CDR3 is also encoded by other DNA sequences in this sample. V usage is TRBV6-5 and J usage is TRBJ1-2, with 8 bases matching TRBD1. Losses at the gene ends were 0 bases for V and 8 bases for J; bases not matched to a gene: 5. Germline CDR1 and CDR2: MNHEY and SVGAGI. The CDR3 contains 14 residues. CDR3 coding DNA: TGTGCCAGCAGTTACTCAGCAGGGGGCCGAGGCTACACCTTC. Translating gives CASSYSAGGRGYTF.

The chain recombines TRBV11-2 with TRBJ2-3; TRBD2 is a possible D gene (5 bases). The germline V and J ends were trimmed by 5 bases and 3 bases, with 18 bases remaining between them. From germline, CDR1 is SGHAT and CDR2 FQNNGV. This CDR3 is built from 16 residues. CDR3 bases: TGTGCCAGCAGCCCCGGGGAAGGGAGATCGACAGATACGCAGTATTTT. Translated, it gives CASSPGEGRSTDTQYF.

V gene TRBV7-9 combines with J gene TRBJ2-7; TRBD1 matches 10 bases. This CDR3 comprises 13 residues. Germline values: CDR1 SEHNR, CDR2 FQNEAQ (reference sequence). V lost 6 bases to trimming and J lost 5 bases; unmatched junction nucleotides: 4. CDR3 nucleotides: TGTGCCAGCAGGGGACAGGGGAGCGACGAGCAGTACTTC. This translates into CASRGQGSDEQYF.

This clone was recorded once. V usage is TRBV2 and J usage is TRBJ2-3, with 7 bases lining up with TRBD2. Trimming took 0 bases from V and 3 from J; bases not matched to a gene: 12. Per germline, CDR1 SNHLY and CDR2 FYNNEI. The CDR3 has 18 residues. The CDR3 sequence is CASSEAGGPIVTTDTQYF. CDR3 in DNA: TGTGCCAGCAGTGAAGCGGGAGGGCCGATAGTCACTACAGATACGCAGTATTTT.

This sequence joins TRBV27 and TRBJ2-1, with TRBD2 identical over 10 bases. This CDR3 comprises 15 residues. V shed 8 bases and J 4 bases; nucleotides not matched to a gene: 8. Germline V gene data show CDR1 as MNHEY and CDR2 as SMNVEV (reference sequence). In DNA, the CDR3 is TGTGCCAGCGCCCCCACTAGCGGGGATTACAATGAGCAGTTCTTC. Its translation: CASAPTSGDYNEQFF.

The V gene is TRBV30, the J gene TRBJ2-3; possibly TRBD1 for D (5 bases). The CDR3 covers 11 residues. The V and J ends lost 5 bases and 5 bases respectively, with 8 bases between them. CDR1 is GTSNPN, CDR2 SVGIG, per germline (reference sequence). CDR3 protein: CAWGQGDTQYF. Here the CDR3 DNA reads TGTGCCTGGGGGCAGGGAGATACGCAGTATTTT.